The present T cell receptor beta chain was sequenced within a study of naive and memory T cell subsets. The SP2 primer and nested alpha and beta constant region primers amplified ligated cDNA in four rounds. Blood and skin TCR RNA was reverse transcribed with alpha and beta constant primers. TCRdb redid the calling of the 5' RACE reads with MiXCR, one entry per CDR3 protein. The table includes roughly 48,000 distinct CDR3 sequences, about 4.5% detected once. The library had UMIs added by 3' ligation of an oligonucleotide to TCR cDNA. RNA was extracted from more than 2 ml of whole blood of healthy adults. Cells were not sorted; total RNA input targeted about 1 to 1000 ng. As for this clonotype: Its antigen is currently unknown. An end of the junction does not agree with germline; a read error may underlie this.

Study conclusions and caveats: Potentially, T cell activation and differentiation skew this RNA-based measurement.

Germline CDR1 and CDR2: SGHDN and FVKESK. The CDR3 runs 15 residues. The rearrangement uses TRBV14 and TRBJ2-7; 15 bases match TRBD2. This clonotype originated in a female donor in good health. The CDR3 reads CASSQASGTSGRSTF. CDR3 sequence (DNA): TGTGCCAGCAGCCAAGCGTCCGGGACTAGCGGGAGGTCAACCTTC.